The present T cell receptor (beta chain) was sequenced within a study of blood T cell repertoires in COVID-19. Study-level background: Samples of COVID-19 (acute and convalescent) were obtained from the United States, Italy and Spain.

Trimming left V 6 bases short and J 0 bases short, with 8 bases between. The CDR3 is 14 amino acids. In germline, CDR1 is KGHDR, CDR2 SFDVKD. Assay: immunoSEQ multiplex PCR; the TCRdb copy retains only in-frame clones and omits some. The sample yields 280,000 or so clones, 85% to 90% seen once. Sequencing was carried out using peripheral blood. This sequence joins TRBV24-1 and TRBJ1-5; D ambiguous. The clonotype comes from a human donor in a cohort sampled during active COVID-19. The CDR3 DNA is TGTGCCACCAGTACTAGATATAGCAATCAGCCCCAGCATTTT. Amino acid sequence: CATSTRYSNQPQHF.